This T cell receptor beta chain originates from a study of long-term antiretroviral therapy in people with HIV. On the study more broadly: The oldest specimens predate the 2015 immediate-ART recommendation by about a decade. The study, taken as a whole, reports: Information pertaining to ART adherence, viral resistance or therapeutic modifications was not obtained. HIV repertoires spanned tighter CDR3 length ranges than controls did.

With V trimmed by 2 bases and J by 5 bases, 9 bases remained unmatched. This CDR3 is 15 amino acids long. Per the germline V gene, CDR1 is MNHNY and CDR2 is SVGAGI (reference sequence). Sequencing relied on immunoSEQ assay v3.0, run at survey level. The data were produced by immunoSEQ multiplex PCR, yet TCRdb's version contains in-frame clones alone and is incomplete. The sample lists tens of thousands of clones; around 83% were seen once. A single count supports this clone. The antigen remains unidentified. The J gene is TRBJ2-7, the V gene TRBV6-6, with 7 bases aligning to TRBD2. The source material was unsorted PBMCs, sampled 3 years after starting antiretroviral therapy. The clonotype comes from a man in his forties or fifties with HIV. The CDR3 protein is CASSYRGGSLDEQYF. The CDR3 nucleotides are TGTGCCAGCAGTTACCGTGGCGGGAGTCTCGACGAGCAGTACTTC.